The 18 T cell receptor beta chains given below trace back to one sample, sequenced in a study of T cells expressing NK-cell markers (dated by TCRdb to about 2020). The library was prepared using 5' RACE. The run used an Illumina HiSeq 2000. Following reprocessing of the reads by TCRdb, the data hold one row per CDR3 protein sequence and no DNA is available. This specimen's table enumerates 300,000 to 450,000 distinct CDR3 sequences. The top ten constitute 5.2% of the sample. Input material: blood T cells: a sorted CD56 or NKG2C T cell subset, CD4+ or CD8+ T cells, or bulk PBMC T cells (not recorded which). These receptors came from a man aged 18-75 years in good health.

The chain couples TRBV4-1 to TRBJ2-1; TCRdb's D gene call, TRBD1, goes unchecked for lack of DNA. The V gene's germline CDR1 is MGHRA and CDR2 YSYEKL. This CDR3 region has 13 residues. The CDR3 spells CATSVAGAGEQFF.

This chain connects TRBV5-1 to TRBJ2-3; TCRdb designates TRBD2, a call that cannot be tested without DNA. The CDR3 runs 17 residues. Germline lookup yields CDR1 SGHRS and CDR2 YFSETQ. The CDR3 here is CASSLGTSGGTPDTQYF.

The rearrangement links TRBV11-2 to TRBJ2-5; no DNA is available, so the TRBD2 call from TCRdb remains unchecked. CDR3 size: 15 residues. Germline CDR1 reads SGHAT; CDR2 reads FQNNGV. The CDR3 sequence is CASSLTRTSGSTQYF.

This chain links TRBV15 with TRBJ2-5; TCRdb gives TRBD1 as the D gene, but with no DNA this cannot be confirmed. From germline, CDR1 is LNHNV and CDR2 YYDKDF (reference sequence). The CDR3 is 17 amino acids. The CDR3 spells CATSTLQGFPSQETQYF.

The rearrangement joins TRBV20-1 to TRBJ1-5; the TCRdb call, TRBD1, lacks DNA for checking. The CDR3 has 12 amino acids. Looked up from germline, CDR1 is DFQATT and CDR2 is SNEGSKA (reference sequence). The CDR3: CSATGQGEPQHF.

V is TRBV7-3 and J is TRBJ2-2; TCRdb's D call, TRBD1, is unchecked because there is no DNA. There are 14 residues in the CDR3. Per the germline V gene, CDR1 is SGHTA and CDR2 is FQGTGA. The CDR3 is CASSFAGATGELFF.

This sequence joins TRBV12-3 or TRBV12-4 and TRBJ2-2; TCRdb calls TRBD1, which cannot be checked without DNA. The CDR3 runs 13 residues. The CDR3 loop is CASRDRGAGELFF.

The genes are TRBV9 and TRBJ2-3. Germline loops: CDR1 SGDLS, CDR2 YYNGEE. The CDR3 has 15 amino acids. This CDR3 reads CASSDQHLHTDTQYF. The full variable domain, with the rest looked up from reference TRBV9 and TRBJ2-3, is DSGVTQTPKHLITATGQRVTLRCSPRSGDLSVYWYQQSLDQGLQFLIQYYNGEERAKGNILERFSAQQFPDLHSELNLSSLELGDSALYFCASSDQHLHTDTQYFGPGTRLTVL.

The rearrangement uses TRBV6-1 and TRBJ1-5; TCRdb picks TRBD1, but there is no DNA to check that call. This CDR3 has 14 residues. Looked up from germline, CDR1 is MNHNS and CDR2 is SASEGT. The CDR3 protein is CASSEGAGNQPQHF.

The chain employs TRBV7-8 and TRBJ1-1. CDR1 and CDR2 (germline): SGHVS, FQNEAQ. CDR3 size: 14 residues. Here the CDR3 reads CASSLAARTTEAFF.

The rearrangement links TRBV6-1 to TRBJ1-5. This CDR3 is 15 amino acids long. The germline gives CDR1 MNHNS, CDR2 SASEGT. The chain's CDR3 is CASSESPNSNQPQHF.

This chain joins TRBV4-1 and TRBJ2-1; TCRdb's D call, TRBD2, is unchecked because there is no DNA. CDR1 is MGHRA, CDR2 YSYEKL, per germline. The CDR3 runs to 17 residues. CDR3 in amino acids: CASSLGSGGVSYNEQFF.

The V gene is TRBV12-3 or TRBV12-4, the J gene TRBJ1-1; the D gene TCRdb calls, TRBD1, cannot be checked with no DNA. This CDR3 is 13 amino acids long. CDR3 loop: CASTLGGSTEAFF.

This chain connects TRBV4-2 to TRBJ1-3. Germline V CDR1 and CDR2: LGHNA, YNFKEQ. The CDR3 contains 11 residues. The CDR3 sequence: CASSQEATIYF.

The J gene is TRBJ1-2, the V gene TRBV12-3 or TRBV12-4; TCRdb indicates TRBD1, and absent DNA this call remains unverified. The CDR3 has 14 amino acids. This chain's CDR3 is CASGLRGANYGYTF.

The chain combines TRBV15 with TRBJ2-2. Germline values: CDR1 LNHNV, CDR2 YYDKDF (reference sequence). The CDR3 extends over 14 amino acids. CDR3 region: CATSRDLGTGELFF.

This sequence joins TRBV12-3 or TRBV12-4 and TRBJ1-2; TCRdb lists TRBD1, though no DNA is available to test this call. The CDR3 runs to 16 residues. The CDR3 here is CASSLAWTGGSYGYTF.

The CDR3 here is CASSQGGIYNEQFF. The chain carries TRBV7-2 and TRBJ2-1; checking the TCRdb D call of TRBD2 is not possible without DNA. The CDR3 is 14 residues long. Germline CDR1 and CDR2: SGHTA and FQGNSA.